What follows are 2 T cell receptor beta chains derived from one specimen sequenced in a study of CD8 T cells in Susac syndrome. Random hexamers primed reverse transcription of roughly 0.45 to 1 ug RNA. TCRdb itself ran the immunoSEQ multiplex PCR reads through MiXCR, one entry per CDR3 protein. The table has approximately 120,000 distinct CDR3 sequences, roughly 93% seen once. The source material was CD8+ T cells from PBMCs. The receptors originated from a human donor with multiple sclerosis.

This chain links TRBV13 with TRBJ1-3; 9 bases map to TRBD1. The CDR3 totals 15 residues. The J segment lost 2 bases and the V segment lost 4 bases, leaving 3 bases of the junction unmatched. CDR1 is PRHDT and CDR2 is FYEKMQ in the germline V gene (reference sequence). CDR3 amino acids: CASSWTGVPGNTIYF. The CDR3 bases are TGTGCCAGCAGCTGGACAGGGGTTCCTGGAAACACCATATATTTT.

This clonotype has a handful of counts. The CDR3 nucleotides are TGTGCCAGCAGTTTAGGACTAGCCTACGAGCAGTACTTC. Protein product: CASSLGLAYEQYF. V usage is TRBV12-3 or TRBV12-4 and J usage is TRBJ2-7; tentatively, D is TRBD2 (6 bases). Trimming left V 1 base short and J 2 bases short, with 6 bases between. The CDR3 loop spans 13 amino acids.